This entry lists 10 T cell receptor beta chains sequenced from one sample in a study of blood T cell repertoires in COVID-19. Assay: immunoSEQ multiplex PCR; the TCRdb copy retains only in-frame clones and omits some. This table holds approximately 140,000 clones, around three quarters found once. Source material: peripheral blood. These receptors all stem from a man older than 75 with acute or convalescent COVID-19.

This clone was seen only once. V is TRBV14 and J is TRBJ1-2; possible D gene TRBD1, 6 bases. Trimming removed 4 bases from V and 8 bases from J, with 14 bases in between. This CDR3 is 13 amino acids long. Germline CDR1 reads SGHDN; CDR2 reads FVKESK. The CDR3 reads CASSPNYRVGYTF. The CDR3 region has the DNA TGTGCCAGCAGCCCTAACTACAGGGTCGGCTACACCTTC.

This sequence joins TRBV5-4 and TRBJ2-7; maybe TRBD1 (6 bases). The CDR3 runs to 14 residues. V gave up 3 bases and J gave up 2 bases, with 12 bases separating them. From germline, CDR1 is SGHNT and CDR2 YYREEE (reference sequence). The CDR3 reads CASSYETGPYEQYF. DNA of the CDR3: TGTGCCAGCAGCTATGAGACAGGTCCCTACGAGCAGTACTTC.

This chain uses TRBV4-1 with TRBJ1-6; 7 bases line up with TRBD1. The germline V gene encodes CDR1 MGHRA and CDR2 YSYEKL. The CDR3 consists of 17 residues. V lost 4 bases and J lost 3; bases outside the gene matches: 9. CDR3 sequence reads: CASSRKAGDSYNSPLHF. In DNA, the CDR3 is TGCGCCAGCAGCCGAAAAGCGGGGGACAGCTATAATTCACCCCTCCACTTT.

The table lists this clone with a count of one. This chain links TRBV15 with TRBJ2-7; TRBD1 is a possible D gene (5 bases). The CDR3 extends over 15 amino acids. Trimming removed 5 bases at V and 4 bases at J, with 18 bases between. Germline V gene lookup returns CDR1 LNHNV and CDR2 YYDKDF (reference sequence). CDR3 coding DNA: TGTGCCACCAGCGCGGCAGGGAAAAGGGGATACGAGCAGTACTTC. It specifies CATSAAGKRGYEQYF. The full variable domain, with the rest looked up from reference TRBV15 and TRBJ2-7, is DAMVIQNPRYQVTQFGKPVTLSCSQTLNHNVMYWYQQKSSQAPKLLFHYYDKDFNNEADTPDNFQSRRPNTSFCFLDIRSPGLGDTAMYLCATSAAGKRGYEQYFGPGTRLTVT.

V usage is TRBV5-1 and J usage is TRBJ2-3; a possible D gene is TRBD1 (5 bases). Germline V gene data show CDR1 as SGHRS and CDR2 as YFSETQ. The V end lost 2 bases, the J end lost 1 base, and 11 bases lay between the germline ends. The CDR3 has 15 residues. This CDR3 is CASSFQGFGTDTQYF. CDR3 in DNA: TGCGCCAGCAGCTTTCAGGGTTTCGGCACAGATACGCAGTATTTT.

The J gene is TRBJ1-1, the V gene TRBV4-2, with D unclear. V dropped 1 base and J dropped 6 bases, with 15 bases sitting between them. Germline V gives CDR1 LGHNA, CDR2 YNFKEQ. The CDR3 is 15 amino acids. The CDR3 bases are TGTGCCAGCAGCCAAGTCGGCCAGGTGGTCCCTGAAGCTTTCTTT. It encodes CASSQVGQVVPEAFF.

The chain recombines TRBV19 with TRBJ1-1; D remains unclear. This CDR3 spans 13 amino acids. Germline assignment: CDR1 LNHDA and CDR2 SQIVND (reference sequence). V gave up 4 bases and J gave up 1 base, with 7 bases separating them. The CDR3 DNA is TGTGCCAGTAGTAAGGCAGGGAACACTGAAGCTTTCTTT. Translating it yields CASSKAGNTEAFF.

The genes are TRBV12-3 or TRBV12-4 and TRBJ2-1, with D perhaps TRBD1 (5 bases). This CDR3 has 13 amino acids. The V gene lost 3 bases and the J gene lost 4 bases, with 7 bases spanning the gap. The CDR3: CASSLTVYNEQFF. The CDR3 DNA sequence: TGTGCCAGCAGTTTGACAGTATACAATGAGCAGTTCTTC.

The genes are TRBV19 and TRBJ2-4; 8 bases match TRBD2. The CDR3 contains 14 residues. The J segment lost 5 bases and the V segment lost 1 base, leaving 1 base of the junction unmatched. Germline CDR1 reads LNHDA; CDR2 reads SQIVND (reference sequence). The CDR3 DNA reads TGTGCCAGTAGTATAGCCGGGGGGGAAAACATTCAGTACTTC. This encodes CASSIAGGENIQYF.

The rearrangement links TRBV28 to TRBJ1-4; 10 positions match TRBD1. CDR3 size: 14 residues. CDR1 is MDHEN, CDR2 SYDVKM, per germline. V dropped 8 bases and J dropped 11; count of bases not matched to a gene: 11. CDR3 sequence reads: CASSTGGAGGKLFF. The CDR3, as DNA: TGTGCCAGCTCGACAGGGGGCGCGGGGGGGAAACTGTTTTTT.